The 9 T cell receptor beta chains presented below share a single source sample, sequenced in a study of CD8 T cells in ankylosing spondylitis. Using its own MiXCR run on the 5' RACE reads, TCRdb lists one record per CDR3 protein. Seen here are about 240,000 distinct CDR3 sequences, about 10% observed once, and the top ten hold less than 7.5%. Sequencing was done on a sample of blood, either unsorted or a sorted T cell fraction (not recorded which). The receptors were sampled from a male donor with ankylosing spondylitis or in good health (not recorded which).

This clonotype has at least ten counts. The chain links TRBV20-1 to TRBJ1-4; D possibly corresponds to TRBD1 (6 bases). V lost 5 bases and J lost 3, with 16 bases in between. Germline-derived CDR1 and CDR2 are DFQATT and SNEGSKA (reference sequence). The CDR3 consists of 15 residues. CDR3 nucleotides: TGCAGTGCTCCCCCGGTCGACAGGTCTAATGAAAAACTGTTTTTT. Protein sequence: CSAPPVDRSNEKLFF.

There are many counts of this clonotype. The rearrangement uses TRBV28 and TRBJ2-7, with 11 bases fitting TRBD2. The CDR3 extends over 17 amino acids. The V gene end was trimmed by 0 bases and the J gene end by 6 bases; junction bases not matched to a gene: 10. The germline V gene has CDR1 MDHEN and CDR2 SYDVKM. The chain's CDR3 is CASSLWTSGISITEQYF. The CDR3 nucleotides read TGTGCCAGCAGTTTATGGACTAGCGGGATCTCAATCACCGAGCAGTACTTC.

The table lists this clonotype with a few counts. The CDR3 is CASRPGTSGTHNEQFF. CDR3 sequence (DNA): TGTGCCAGCAGACCTGGGACTAGCGGGACCCACAATGAGCAGTTCTTC. The gene calls are TRBV7-3 and TRBJ2-1; TRBD2 aligns across 13 bases. V lost 6 bases and J lost 5; bases outside the gene matches: 7. The CDR3 has 16 residues. Germline CDR1 and CDR2: SGHTA and FQGTGA. Combining the CDR3 with reference TRBV7-3 and TRBJ2-1 gives the whole variable domain GAGVSQTPSNKVTEKGKYVELRCDPISGHTALYWYRQSLGQGPEFLIYFQGTGAADDSGLPNDRFFAVRPEGSVSTLKIQRTERGDSAVYLCASRPGTSGTHNEQFFGPGTRLTVL.

This chain links TRBV6-4 with TRBJ2-3; 9 bases fit TRBD2. J lost 3 bases, V lost 3 bases, and 4 bases had no gene match. Germline loops: CDR1 MRHNA, CDR2 SNTAGT. The CDR3 runs to 15 residues. The CDR3 DNA sequence: TGTGCCAGCAGTGATAGCGGGAGAGGTACAGATACGCAGTATTTT. Its protein product is CASSDSGRGTDTQYF.

This clonotype appeared a few times. This chain connects TRBV5-1 to TRBJ1-1; D gene uncertain. Germline-derived CDR1 and CDR2 are SGHRS and YFSETQ. V lost 2 bases and J lost 0, with 14 bases in between. The length of the CDR3 is 16 residues. CDR3 residues: CASSLGSSLMNTEAFF. CDR3 bases: TGCGCCAGCAGCTTAGGATCCAGCCTCATGAACACTGAAGCTTTCTTT.

This clonotype was recorded at least ten times. This sequence joins TRBV27 and TRBJ2-3; D might be TRBD1 (6 bases). The ends were cut back, 5 bases at V and 3 bases at J, with 18 bases in the middle. This CDR3 has 16 amino acids. Per the germline V gene, CDR1 is MNHEY and CDR2 is SMNVEV (reference sequence). CDR3 residues: CASSPRRGADTDTQYF. CDR3 coding DNA: TGTGCCAGCAGTCCCCGCAGGGGAGCAGATACAGATACGCAGTATTTT.

The chain is built from TRBV5-1 and TRBJ2-1; 9 positions agree with TRBD2. The length of the CDR3 is 20 residues. Germline assignment: CDR1 SGHRS and CDR2 YFSETQ. The trim removed 5 bases at V and 0 bases at J, leaving 18 bases unmatched. This CDR3 reads CASRARRLAESRSSYNEQFF. In DNA form, the CDR3 reads TGCGCCAGCAGAGCCCGCAGACTAGCGGAGTCAAGGAGCTCCTACAATGAGCAGTTCTTC.

This clonotype was seen a handful of times. The chain recombines TRBV29-1 with TRBJ2-1; D not resolved. V was trimmed by 6 bases and J by 1 base, leaving 10 bases between them. Germline CDR1 and CDR2: SQVTM and ANQGSEA. CDR3 length: 13 residues. The CDR3 sequence is CSVTVGSYNEQFF. The CDR3 nucleotides read TGCAGCGTAACGGTCGGGTCCTACAATGAGCAGTTCTTC.

In its sample, this clonotype was seen many times. This chain links TRBV10-3 with TRBJ1-2; maybe TRBD1 (6 bases). The CDR3 has 13 residues. Trimming took off 6 bases at V and 5 bases at J, with 13 bases between the two ends. Per germline, CDR1 ENHRY and CDR2 SYGVKD. CDR3 loop: CAIRETGSYGYTF. CDR3 DNA: TGTGCCATCAGAGAGACAGGATCTTATGGCTACACCTTC.